This is a list of T cell receptor beta chains from one sample in a study of cytomegalovirus exposure and HLA in healthy donors. Assay: immunoSEQ multiplex PCR; the TCRdb copy retains only in-frame clones and omits some. The sample contains roughly 150,000 clones, around four fifths of which appear only once. The source material was PBMCs. The source of these receptors is a man younger than 45 in good health and CMV-seropositive. The CDR3 runs from the conserved cysteine through the conserved F or W. The order of the fields is V gene, D gene, J gene, clone size, CDR3 length, CDR3 protein, CDR3 DNA. The D gene is left open where the match is weak. A clone size is listed for some rows: how often the clone was seen (once, few, many), or a class if it is expanded.

v_call: TRBV7-8; d_call: NA; j_call: TRBJ1-5; clone_size: NA; cdr3_length: 15; cdr3_aa: CASSFSGAPEQPQHF; cdr3_nt: TGTGCCAGCAGCTTCTCAGGGGCGCCGGAACAGCCCCAGCATTTT
v_call: TRBV29-1; d_call: TRBD1; j_call: TRBJ2-7; clone_size: NA; cdr3_length: 16; cdr3_aa: CSVEGTGGAPSYEQYF; cdr3_nt: TGCAGCGTTGAGGGGACAGGGGGGGCCCCCTCCTACGAGCAGTACTTC
v_call: TRBV18; d_call: NA; j_call: TRBJ1-1; clone_size: NA; cdr3_length: 13; cdr3_aa: CASSFGHDTEAFF; cdr3_nt: TGTGCCAGCTCATTTGGACATGACACTGAAGCTTTCTTT
v_call: TRBV6-5; d_call: TRBD1; j_call: TRBJ2-3; clone_size: NA; cdr3_length: 14; cdr3_aa: CASSEDRATDTQYF; cdr3_nt: TGTGCCAGCAGTGAAGACAGGGCAACAGATACGCAGTATTTT
v_call: TRBV27; d_call: NA; j_call: TRBJ1-4; clone_size: NA; cdr3_length: 13; cdr3_aa: CASSSSVNEKLFF; cdr3_nt: TGTGCCAGCAGTTCGAGTGTTAATGAAAAACTGTTTTTT
v_call: TRBV2; d_call: TRBD1; j_call: TRBJ1-5; clone_size: few; cdr3_length: 13; cdr3_aa: CASSGQGGQPQHF; cdr3_nt: TGTGCCAGCTCGGGACAGGGAGGACAGCCCCAGCATTTT
v_call: TRBV4-3; d_call: NA; j_call: TRBJ2-3; clone_size: NA; cdr3_length: 12; cdr3_aa: CASSFRADTQYF; cdr3_nt: TGCGCCAGCAGCTTCAGGGCAGATACGCAGTATTTT
v_call: TRBV27; d_call: NA; j_call: TRBJ2-5; clone_size: NA; cdr3_length: 15; cdr3_aa: CASSFGRPDQETQYF; cdr3_nt: TGTGCCAGCAGTTTCGGCAGGCCGGACCAAGAGACCCAGTACTTC
v_call: TRBV10-3; d_call: NA; j_call: TRBJ2-3; clone_size: NA; cdr3_length: 16; cdr3_aa: CAISESPTLSTDTQYF; cdr3_nt: TGTGCCATCAGTGAGTCACCTACTTTAAGCACAGATACGCAGTATTTT
v_call: TRBV2; d_call: NA; j_call: TRBJ2-7; clone_size: few; cdr3_length: 12; cdr3_aa: CANQGGSYEQYF; cdr3_nt: TGTGCCAACCAAGGGGGCTCCTACGAGCAGTACTTC
v_call: TRBV27; d_call: TRBD1; j_call: TRBJ1-5; clone_size: NA; cdr3_length: 14; cdr3_aa: CASSPDRGYQPQHF; cdr3_nt: TGTGCCAGCAGTCCGGACAGGGGGTATCAGCCCCAGCATTTT
v_call: TRBV5-1; d_call: NA; j_call: TRBJ2-6; clone_size: NA; cdr3_length: 17; cdr3_aa: CASSLGRGFSGANVLTF; cdr3_nt: TGCGCCAGCAGCTTGGGACGGGGTTTCTCTGGGGCCAACGTCCTGACTTTC
v_call: TRBV5-1; d_call: TRBD1; j_call: TRBJ1-2; clone_size: NA; cdr3_length: 15; cdr3_aa: CASSLGNRGGYGYTF; cdr3_nt: TGCGCCAGCAGCTTGGGAAACAGGGGCGGCTATGGCTACACCTTC
v_call: TRBV4-1; d_call: NA; j_call: TRBJ1-1; clone_size: few; cdr3_length: 15; cdr3_aa: CASSLLDGGNTEAFF; cdr3_nt: TGCGCCAGCAGCCTACTTGACGGAGGTAACACTGAAGCTTTCTTT
v_call: TRBV7-3; d_call: NA; j_call: TRBJ2-3; clone_size: NA; cdr3_length: 15; cdr3_aa: CASSQDAGSTDTQYF; cdr3_nt: TGTGCCAGCAGTCAAGACGCAGGGAGCACAGATACGCAGTATTTT
v_call: TRBV7-2; d_call: TRBD1; j_call: TRBJ2-5; clone_size: NA; cdr3_length: 16; cdr3_aa: CASSFQPGTDGKTQYF; cdr3_nt: TGTGCCAGCAGCTTCCAACCCGGGACAGACGGAAAGACCCAGTACTTC
v_call: TRBV18; d_call: NA; j_call: TRBJ1-2; clone_size: NA; cdr3_length: 15; cdr3_aa: CASSPPDRGHYGYTF; cdr3_nt: TGTGCCAGCTCACCCCCGGACAGAGGCCATTATGGCTACACCTTC
v_call: TRBV7-2; d_call: TRBD1; j_call: TRBJ1-5; clone_size: NA; cdr3_length: 14; cdr3_aa: CASSPDRVGQPQHF; cdr3_nt: TGTGCCAGCAGCCCGGACAGGGTGGGTCAGCCCCAGCATTTT
v_call: TRBV7-9; d_call: NA; j_call: TRBJ1-5; clone_size: NA; cdr3_length: 12; cdr3_aa: CASSLGGQPQHF; cdr3_nt: TGTGCCAGCAGCTTAGGCGGTCAGCCCCAGCATTTT
v_call: TRBV19; d_call: NA; j_call: TRBJ1-3; clone_size: NA; cdr3_length: 15; cdr3_aa: CASFKQSNSGNTIYF; cdr3_nt: TGTGCCAGTTTTAAACAGAGTAACTCTGGAAACACCATATATTTT
v_call: TRBV4-2; d_call: TRBD2; j_call: TRBJ2-1; clone_size: NA; cdr3_length: 18; cdr3_aa: CASSFGTSGGYLYNEQFF; cdr3_nt: TGTGCCAGCTCCTTCGGGACTAGCGGGGGCTACCTATACAATGAGCAGTTCTTC
v_call: TRBV6-1; d_call: NA; j_call: TRBJ2-7; clone_size: NA; cdr3_length: 11; cdr3_aa: CASSYGGEQYF; cdr3_nt: TGTGCCAGCAGTTACGGAGGCGAGCAGTACTTC
v_call: TRBV7-7; d_call: NA; j_call: TRBJ2-7; clone_size: NA; cdr3_length: 14; cdr3_aa: CASSLVGTGDEQYF; cdr3_nt: TGTGCTAGCAGCTTAGTCGGGACGGGGGACGAGCAGTACTTC
v_call: TRBV4-2; d_call: TRBD2; j_call: TRBJ2-5; clone_size: once; cdr3_length: 18; cdr3_aa: CASSPHERLAGGGETQYF; cdr3_nt: TGTGCCAGCAGCCCGCACGAGAGACTAGCGGGGGGCGGGGAGACCCAGTACTTC